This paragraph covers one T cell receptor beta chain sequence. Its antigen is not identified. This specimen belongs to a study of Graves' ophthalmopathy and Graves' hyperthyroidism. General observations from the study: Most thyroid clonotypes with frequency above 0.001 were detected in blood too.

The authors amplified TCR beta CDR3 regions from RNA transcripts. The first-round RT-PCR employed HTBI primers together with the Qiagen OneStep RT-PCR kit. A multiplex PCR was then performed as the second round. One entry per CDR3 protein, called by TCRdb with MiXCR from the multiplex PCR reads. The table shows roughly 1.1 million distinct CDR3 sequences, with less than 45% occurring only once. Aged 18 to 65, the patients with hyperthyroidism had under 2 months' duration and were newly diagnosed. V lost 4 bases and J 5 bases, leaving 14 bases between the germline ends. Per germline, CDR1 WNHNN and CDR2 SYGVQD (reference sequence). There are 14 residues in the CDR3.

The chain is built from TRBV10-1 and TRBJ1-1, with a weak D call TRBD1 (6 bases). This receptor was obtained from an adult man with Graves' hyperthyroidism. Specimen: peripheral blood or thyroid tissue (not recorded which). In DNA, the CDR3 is TGCGCCAGCAGTGGAAAGCAGGGGTTGACTGAAGCTTTCTTT. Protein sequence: CASSGKQGLTEAFF.